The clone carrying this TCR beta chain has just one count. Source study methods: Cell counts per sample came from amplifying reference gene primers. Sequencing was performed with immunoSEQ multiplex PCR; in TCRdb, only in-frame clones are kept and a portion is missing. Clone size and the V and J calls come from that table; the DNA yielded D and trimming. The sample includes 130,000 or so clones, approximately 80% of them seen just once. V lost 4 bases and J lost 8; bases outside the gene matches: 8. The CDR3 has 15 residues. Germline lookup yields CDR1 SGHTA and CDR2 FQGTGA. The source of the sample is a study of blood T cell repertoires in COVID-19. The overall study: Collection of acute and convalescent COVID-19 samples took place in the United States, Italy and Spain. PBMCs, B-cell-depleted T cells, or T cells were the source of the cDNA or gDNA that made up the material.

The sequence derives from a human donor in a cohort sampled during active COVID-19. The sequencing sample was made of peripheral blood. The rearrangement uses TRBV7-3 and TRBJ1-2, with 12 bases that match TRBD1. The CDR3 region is CASSSLGQGAEGYTF. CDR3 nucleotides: TGTGCCAGCAGCTCCTTGGGACAGGGGGCTGAGGGCTACACCTTC.